The entry below describes one T cell receptor beta chain. This sample was taken from a study of blood T cell repertoires in COVID-19. This CDR3 comprises 14 residues. V was trimmed by 2 bases and J by 3 bases, leaving 9 bases between them. Germline CDR1 is SGDLS and CDR2 is YYNGEE. This table comes from immunoSEQ multiplex PCR, and its TCRdb copy is limited to in-frame clones, with some not included. The data hold a few hundred thousand clones, with about 90% observed a single time. The chain carries TRBV9 and TRBJ1-3, with a tentative D call TRBD1 (5 bases). This sequence originates from a woman between 18 and 29 years old with acute COVID-19. Sequencing was done on a sample of PBMCs or T cells enriched from blood (not recorded which). The CDR3 is CASSVGGGGNTIYF. CDR3 in DNA: TGTGCCAGCAGCGTTGGGGGAGGTGGAAACACCATATATTTT.